The present T cell receptor (beta chain) was sequenced within a study of technical replicates of blood from several donors (dated by TCRdb to 2016 to 2017). For this clone: It has no known antigen specificity. Base qualities are not recorded, but no much larger clone differs from it by a single base.

The germline ends are 7 bases apart after V is trimmed by 0 bases and J by 0 bases. There are 15 amino acids in the CDR3, from cysteine to phenylalanine inclusive. The kept DNA is CDR3 alone, 45 bases in frame from the first base. In the germline V gene (reference sequence), CDR1 corresponds to SGHNT and CDR2 to YYREEE. Library creation used the immunoSEQ multiplex PCR assay. TCRdb took this table from immuneACCESS and kept in-frame rearrangements with V and J called. Such tables lack part of the clones; where checked against another copy, unresolved V genes explain under half of the gap, and the rest is unexplained. The sample data list approximately 81,000 clones, and 80% to 90% of these were observed just once. Roughly 3.9% of the sample lies in the top ten.

The receptor was derived from a human donor in good health. Some clones in this sample may be carry-over from other donors' samples. This chain joins TRBV5-4 to TRBJ1-3; the D gene is not confidently resolved. Material: PBMCs. In nucleotide form, the sequence is TGTGCCAGCAGCTTGGGAGGGAGCTCTGGAAACACCATATATTTT. It encodes CASSLGGSSGNTIYF.